Below are 16 T cell receptor beta chains sequenced from a single sample in a study of blood T cell repertoires in COVID-19. Profiled with immunoSEQ multiplex PCR; TCRdb holds only in-frame clones, not every one. The repertoire holds about 49,000 clones, around four fifths seen once, with 2.5% to 3% in the top ten. The sequencing input was peripheral blood. All receptors derive from a woman aged 60-75 years with acute or convalescent COVID-19.

The chain is built from TRBV12-5 and TRBJ2-3; D gene unclear. CDR1 LGHNT and CDR2 FRNRAP come from the germline V gene. The CDR3 consists of 13 residues. V lost 6 bases, J lost 4 bases, and 11 bases lay in between. The DNA of the CDR3 is TGTGCTAGTGGGAACAAACCGTCAGATACGCAGTATTTT. Residues: CASGNKPSDTQYF.

The rearrangement joins TRBV25-1 to TRBJ1-5, with 7 bases fitting TRBD1. From germline, CDR1 is MGHDK and CDR2 SYGVNS. J was trimmed by 5 bases and V by 5 bases; bases with no gene match: 12. This CDR3 comprises 16 residues. The CDR3 protein is CASSQLGTVEDQPQHF. CDR3 DNA: TGTGCCAGCAGTCAACTCGGGACAGTCGAGGATCAGCCCCAGCATTTT.

In its sample, this clone was seen a few times. The chain joins TRBV19 to TRBJ2-4; the D gene is possibly TRBD1 (6 bases). V was clipped by 0 bases and J by 0 bases, with 9 bases between them. Germline V gene lookup returns CDR1 LNHDA and CDR2 SQIVND (reference sequence). This CDR3 comprises 16 residues. CDR3 coding DNA: TGTGCCAGTAGTATAGAGACAGGACGAGCCAAAAACATTCAGTACTTC. Amino acids: CASSIETGRAKNIQYF.

The gene calls are TRBV7-2 and TRBJ2-5; 9 bases align to TRBD1. The V and J ends lost 2 bases and 6 bases, in that order; junction bases with no gene match: 7. CDR3 size: 15 residues. Germline values: CDR1 SGHTA, CDR2 FQGNSA. CDR3 in amino acids: CASSLTPGQGKTQYF. Here the CDR3 DNA reads TGTGCCAGCAGCTTAACCCCGGGACAGGGAAAGACCCAGTACTTC.

The chain carries TRBV13 and TRBJ2-1; possible D gene TRBD2, 6 bases. The germline V gene encodes CDR1 PRHDT and CDR2 FYEKMQ (reference sequence). The germline V and J ends were trimmed by 6 bases and 7 bases, with 19 bases remaining between them. This CDR3 contains 15 residues. The CDR3 DNA reads TGTGCCAGCAGTCAGGGACTGACAAGTTTTAATGAGCAGTTCTTC. As protein: CASSQGLTSFNEQFF.

The chain uses TRBV11-3 and TRBJ1-2, with a possible D match to TRBD1 (5 bases). The CDR3 is made up of 14 amino acids. Germline-derived CDR1 and CDR2 are SGHNT and YENEEA. Trimming removed 5 bases at V and 4 bases at J, with 14 bases between. CDR3 sequence: CASSRPRTTYGYTF. The CDR3 DNA reads TGTGCCAGCAGCCGCCCCCGGACAACCTATGGCTACACCTTC.

Here the CDR3 reads CASSLQGDQPQHF. The CDR3 bases are TGTGCCAGCAGTCTCCAGGGGGATCAGCCCCAGCATTTT. The chain has TRBV12-3 or TRBV12-4 and TRBJ1-5; TRBD1 aligns across 7 bases. This CDR3 contains 13 residues. J lost 5 bases, V lost 5 bases, and 3 bases had no gene match.

The chain is built from TRBV27 and TRBJ1-5, with D tentatively TRBD1 (5 bases). CDR3 length: 16 amino acids. V was pared by 3 bases and J by 0 bases, with 12 bases between. Germline V gene sequence: CDR1 MNHEY, CDR2 SMNVEV (reference sequence). As DNA, the CDR3 is TGTGCCAGCAGTTTCGTAGGACACCCTAGCAATCAGCCCCAGCATTTT. This sequence encodes CASSFVGHPSNQPQHF.

The V gene is TRBV28, the J gene TRBJ1-2, with D hard to call. V was clipped by 3 bases and J by 6 bases, with 5 bases between them. CDR1 and CDR2 from the germline V gene are MDHEN and SYDVKM. The CDR3 contains 11 residues. CDR3 nucleotide sequence: TGTGCCAGCAGTTTTTCTAATGGCTACACCTTC. It specifies CASSFSNGYTF.

V usage is TRBV5-1 and J usage is TRBJ2-1; 8 nucleotides match TRBD1. CDR3 size: 14 residues. With 7 bases clipped from V and 8 bases from J, the junction kept 11 bases outside the gene matches. Per germline, CDR1 SGHRS and CDR2 YFSETQ. CDR3 bases: TGCGCCAGCGGCCCTGGACAGGGACCTGATGAGCAGTTCTTC. Translation: CASGPGQGPDEQFF.

The count of this clone is one. The chain uses TRBV6-6 and TRBJ2-2; TRBD2 agrees at 14 bases. This CDR3 has 17 residues. CDR1 is MNHNY and CDR2 is SVGAGI in the germline V gene (reference sequence). The V gene end was trimmed by 6 bases and the J gene end by 6 bases; junction bases not matched to a gene: 9. The CDR3 loop reads CASSRKGLAGVSGELFF. The CDR3 DNA is TGTGCCAGCAGCCGAAAGGGACTAGCGGGGGTTTCCGGGGAGCTGTTTTTT.

This chain connects TRBV19 to TRBJ2-3; 9 bases fit TRBD2. V shed 3 bases, J shed 2 bases, and the junction held 3 bases outside the gene matches. Germline lookup yields CDR1 LNHDA and CDR2 SQIVND (reference sequence). This CDR3 comprises 15 residues. In nucleotides, the CDR3 is TGTGCCAGTAGTATTATAGCGGGGGTCACAGATACGCAGTATTTT. It specifies CASSIIAGVTDTQYF.

This rearrangement joins TRBV4-1 to TRBJ2-5; 7 bases are a match to TRBD2. The CDR3 extends over 15 amino acids. Germline-derived CDR1 and CDR2 are MGHRA and YSYEKL. Trimming at V came to 1 base and at J to 5 bases, leaving 7 bases not matched to a gene. CDR3 bases: TGCGCCAGCAGCCAAGGGGGGAGGGTAGGGGAGACCCAGTACTTC. Protein product: CASSQGGRVGETQYF.

This CDR3 is CASSMPGQETQYF. The CDR3 DNA is TGTGCCAGTAGTATGCCAGGGCAAGAGACCCAGTACTTC. V and J are TRBV19 and TRBJ2-5; perhaps TRBD1 as D (5 bases). CDR3 size: 13 residues. CDR1 and CDR2 from the germline V gene are LNHDA and SQIVND (reference sequence). V lost 3 bases and J 2 bases, leaving 7 bases between the germline ends.

There are a few counts of this clone. The CDR3 reads CASRTGTVCTEAFF. CDR3 in DNA: TGTGCCAGCAGGACTGGGACAGTGTGTACTGAAGCTTTCTTT. V gene TRBV6-4 combines with J gene TRBJ1-1; TRBD1 agrees at 7 bases. Per germline, CDR1 MRHNA and CDR2 SNTAGT. Unmatched junction bases numbered 9, after V lost 6 bases and J lost 5 bases. The length of the CDR3 is 14 residues.

The CDR3 here is CASSQDRLAGYNEQFF. The CDR3 bases are TGTGCCAGCAGCCAAGATCGTCTAGCCGGCTACAATGAGCAGTTCTTC. The chain has TRBV14 and TRBJ2-1; D might be TRBD2 (5 bases). This CDR3 region has 16 residues. From germline, CDR1 is SGHDN and CDR2 FVKESK. Trimming removed 0 bases from V and 3 bases from J, with 12 bases in between.